Below are 19 T cell receptor beta chains sequenced from a single sample in a study of blood T cell repertoires in COVID-19. Sequenced by immunoSEQ multiplex PCR; TCRdb stores in-frame clones only, minus some. The sample shows roughly 110,000 clones, approximately 80% of them seen only once. Sequences were obtained from peripheral blood. The receptors here all came from a woman in her sixties or seventies with acute or convalescent COVID-19.

The V gene is TRBV2, the J gene TRBJ2-6; weak D call: TRBD2 (5 bases). Germline CDR1 reads SNHLY; CDR2 reads FYNNEI. CDR3 length: 15 amino acids. Trimming took 1 base from V and 2 from J, leaving 6 bases between them. CDR3 sequence reads: CASSEERAGANVLTF. In DNA form, the CDR3 reads TGTGCCAGCAGTGAAGAGAGGGCTGGGGCCAACGTCCTGACTTTC.

The V and J genes are TRBV6-5 and TRBJ2-5; D perhaps matches TRBD2 (5 bases). The CDR3 totals 15 residues. V lost 0 bases, J lost 5 bases, and 13 bases lay in between. Germline lookup yields CDR1 MNHEY and CDR2 SVGAGI. The CDR3, as DNA: TGTGCCAGCAGTTACTCCGCCGGGGAACGGGAGACCCAGTACTTC. Its protein product is CASSYSAGERETQYF.

This clone showed up just a few times. This sequence joins TRBV18 and TRBJ2-7; a weak D match, TRBD2 (5 bases). Trimming left V 0 bases short and J 5 bases short, with 8 bases between. The CDR3 has 13 amino acids. CDR1 and CDR2 from the germline V gene are KGHSH and LQKENI. The CDR3: CASSPPSGHEQYF. The CDR3 DNA reads as TGTGCCAGCTCACCACCCAGCGGTCACGAGCAGTACTTC.

J is TRBJ2-7 and V is TRBV25-1, with 7 bases identical to TRBD2. This CDR3 comprises 13 residues. V was pared by 1 base and J by 6 bases, with 3 bases of the junction left unmatched. Looked up from germline, CDR1 is MGHDK and CDR2 is SYGVNS. The CDR3 protein is CASSELGGSEQYF. The CDR3 DNA sequence: TGTGCCAGCAGTGAATTGGGAGGGAGCGAGCAGTACTTC.

The chain links TRBV12-3 or TRBV12-4 to TRBJ2-3; maybe TRBD2 (6 bases). The length of the CDR3 is 13 residues. The V and J ends lost 7 bases and 6 bases respectively, with 14 bases between them. The CDR3 region is CASTMAGRDTQYF. The CDR3 nucleotides are TGTGCCAGCACCATGGCGGGGAGGGATACGCAGTATTTT.

The CDR3 protein is CASSPFGTTSMEQYF. CDR3 coding DNA: TGTGCCAGTAGCCCCTTCGGGACTACCTCGATGGAGCAGTACTTC. The rearrangement joins TRBV19 to TRBJ2-7, with 7 bases lining up with TRBD2. The length of the CDR3 is 15 residues. CDR1 is LNHDA and CDR2 is SQIVND in the germline V gene (reference sequence). The V gene end was trimmed by 6 bases and the J gene end by 7 bases; junction bases not matched to a gene: 15.

The chain uses TRBV9 and TRBJ1-2, with 10 bases that match TRBD1. Germline V lookup: CDR1 SGDLS, CDR2 YYNGEE. The CDR3 length is 14 residues. Germline trimming cut 3 bases from V and 8 bases from J; bases unmatched to any gene: 7. CDR3 loop: CASSEGQGVGGYTF. In nucleotides, the CDR3 is TGTGCCAGCAGCGAAGGACAGGGGGTCGGGGGCTACACCTTC.

In its sample, this clone was seen a few times. The rearrangement links TRBV10-2 to TRBJ2-3; weak D call: TRBD1 (5 bases). The CDR3 contains 14 residues. V was clipped by 4 bases and J by 2 bases, with 10 bases between them. Per the germline V gene, CDR1 is WSHSY and CDR2 is SAAADI. The CDR3 spells CASSVRQYTDTQYF. The CDR3 bases are TGCGCCAGCAGTGTGAGACAGTACACAGATACGCAGTATTTT.

V gene TRBV11-2 combines with J gene TRBJ2-1; TRBD2 aligns across 11 bases. The CDR3 contains 16 residues. Trimming removed 10 bases from V and 5 bases from J; junction bases left unmatched: 13. Germline V gives CDR1 SGHAT, CDR2 FQNNGV. The CDR3 reads CATRGLAGGLHNEQFF. The DNA for the CDR3 is TGTGCCACCAGGGGATTAGCGGGAGGGCTCCACAATGAGCAGTTCTTC.

The chain carries TRBV7-9 and TRBJ2-5; 13 nucleotides match TRBD2. The CDR3 contains 16 residues. Losses at the gene ends were 4 bases for V and 1 base for J; bases not matched to a gene: 3. Germline values: CDR1 SEHNR, CDR2 FQNEAQ (reference sequence). This CDR3 reads CASSSRLAGGQETQYF. The DNA of the CDR3 is TGTGCCAGCAGCTCAAGACTAGCGGGAGGCCAAGAGACCCAGTACTTC.

The genes are TRBV30 and TRBJ2-3; 7 bases map to TRBD2. The V gene's germline CDR1 is GTSNPN and CDR2 SVGIG (reference sequence). V lost 3 bases, J lost 6 bases, and 9 bases stayed unmatched. This CDR3 has 14 residues. CDR3 sequence (DNA): TGTGCCTGGAGCCCGCGGGAGTCCCCCGATACGCAGTATTTT. Protein sequence: CAWSPRESPDTQYF.

This clone was seen a few times. V usage is TRBV6-5 and J usage is TRBJ1-5; D is unclear. The germline CDR1 and CDR2 sequences are MNHEY and SVGAGI. V was clipped by 5 bases and J by 2 bases, with 13 bases between them. This CDR3 spans 15 amino acids. In DNA, the CDR3 is TGTGCCAGCAGTCAGATCCTTGGTGGCAATCAGCCCCAGCATTTT. This gives the protein CASSQILGGNQPQHF.

The chain links TRBV5-1 to TRBJ1-1; a weak D match, TRBD1 (5 bases). CDR3 size: 13 residues. Trimming cost V 2 bases and J 3 bases, with 8 bases left between them. Germline lookup yields CDR1 SGHRS and CDR2 YFSETQ. CDR3 amino acids: CASSFRVDTEAFF. Here the CDR3 DNA reads TGCGCCAGCAGCTTCAGGGTCGACACTGAAGCTTTCTTT.

V and J are TRBV7-2 and TRBJ2-7, with TRBD2 identical over 10 bases. Per germline, CDR1 SGHTA and CDR2 FQGNSA. CDR3 size: 15 residues. Trimming took 5 bases from V and 2 from J; bases not matched to a gene: 6. CDR3 sequence (DNA): TGTGCCAGCAGCCTCCGACTAGCGGGCCCCTACGAGCAGTACTTC. Its translation is CASSLRLAGPYEQYF.

The sample holds a few counts of this clone. The chain recombines TRBV7-2 with TRBJ2-7; tentative D call: TRBD1 (6 bases). This CDR3 contains 15 residues. The ends were cut back, 0 bases at V and 3 bases at J, with 12 bases in the middle. Germline-derived CDR1 and CDR2 are SGHTA and FQGNSA. The DNA for the CDR3 is TGTGCCAGCAGCTTAGCGGGCAGGGGAGACTACGAGCAGTACTTC. It yields the protein CASSLAGRGDYEQYF.

This chain uses TRBV3-1 (or the pseudogene TRBV3-2) with TRBJ1-1; D call uncertain. Trimming removed 1 base at V and 6 bases at J, with 9 bases between. The germline V gene has CDR1 LGHDT and CDR2 YNNKEL (reference sequence). The CDR3 extends over 13 amino acids. The CDR3 DNA sequence: TGTGCCAGCAGCCAAGCCACAGTCTCTGAAGCTTTCTTT. The encoded protein is CASSQATVSEAFF.

In this sample, this clone turned up a few times. The CDR3, as DNA: TGTGCCAGCAGTCCGGGTTTTACCGGGGAGCTGTTTTTT. Residues: CASSPGFTGELFF. The rearrangement uses TRBV7-3 and TRBJ2-2; D ambiguous. Looked up from germline, CDR1 is SGHTA and CDR2 is FQGTGA. The CDR3 totals 13 residues. V was clipped by 6 bases and J by 5 bases, with 10 bases between them.

This clone was recorded a few times. The chain uses TRBV2 and TRBJ2-5, with 12 positions matching TRBD2. The CDR3 is 16 amino acids. Per germline, CDR1 SNHLY and CDR2 FYNNEI. The V gene end was trimmed by 1 base and the J gene end by 3 bases; junction bases not matched to a gene: 3. The CDR3 spells CASSEEASGREETQYF. The CDR3 region has the DNA TGTGCCAGCAGTGAAGAGGCTAGCGGGAGGGAAGAGACCCAGTACTTC.

CDR3 in DNA: TGCGCCAGCAGTGAAGGGCTAGCGGCGTACAATGAGCAGTTCTTC. This encodes CASSEGLAAYNEQFF. V usage is TRBV10-1 and J usage is TRBJ2-1, with 7 bases that match TRBD2. CDR3 length: 15 residues. The germline CDR1 and CDR2 sequences are WNHNN and SYGVQD (reference sequence). The ends lost 3 bases at V and 4 bases at J; junction bases unmatched: 6.